The 5 T cell receptor beta chains in this list originate from one sample, sequenced in a study of CD8+ T cells in alopecia areata. TCR sequencing used cDNA made by reverse transcription of extracted RNA. Some clones are missing from TCRdb's copy, which holds only in-frame ones; the method was immunoSEQ multiplex PCR. The table includes approximately 180,000 clones, roughly 70% detected once. The sample consisted of CD8+ T cells sorted from blood, taken at week 0. The receptors were gathered from a human donor with alopecia areata.

There are a few counts of this clone. V usage is TRBV19 and J usage is TRBJ2-1; 11 nucleotides agree with TRBD1. The V gene's germline CDR1 is LNHDA and CDR2 SQIVND (reference sequence). V lost 11 bases, J lost 6 bases, and 6 bases stayed unmatched. The CDR3 loop spans 13 amino acids. For the CDR3, the DNA is TGTGCCGCCGGACAGGGGGCTTCCAATGAGCAGTTCTTC. It is translated as CAAGQGASNEQFF.

This chain joins TRBV19 and TRBJ2-5, with 9 bases that match TRBD2. The CDR3 consists of 16 residues. Germline V gene data show CDR1 as LNHDA and CDR2 as SQIVND (reference sequence). V lost 5 bases to trimming and J lost 2 bases; unmatched junction nucleotides: 9. The CDR3 protein is CASSPGLASSQETQYF. As DNA, the CDR3 is TGTGCCAGTAGTCCTGGACTAGCGTCATCTCAAGAGACCCAGTACTTC.

The chain carries TRBV5-1 and TRBJ2-1; TRBD1 aligns across 9 bases. The CDR3 is 15 residues long. CDR1 SGHRS and CDR2 YFSETQ come from the germline V gene. V lost 5 bases and J lost 4; bases outside the gene matches: 7. The CDR3 reads CASSFRDRDYNEQFF. CDR3 sequence (DNA): TGCGCCAGCAGTTTTAGGGACAGGGATTACAATGAGCAGTTCTTC. The full variable domain, its missing parts supplied by reference TRBV5-1 and TRBJ2-1, is KAGVTQTPRYLIKTRGQQVTLSCSPISGHRSVSWYQQTPGQGLQFLFEYFSETQRNKGNFPGRFSGRQFSNSRSEMNVSTLELGDSALYLCASSFRDRDYNEQFFGPGTRLTVL.

This clone appeared a few times. This chain uses TRBV29-1 with TRBJ1-2; D gene unclear. Germline V gene data show CDR1 as SQVTM and CDR2 as ANQGSEA. The CDR3 runs 11 residues. The V end lost 4 bases, the J end lost 2 bases, and 5 bases lay between the germline ends. Here the CDR3 DNA reads TGCAGCGTTGGGACCAACTATGGCTACACCTTC. Encoded protein: CSVGTNYGYTF. The variable domain in full, completed from reference TRBV29-1 and TRBJ1-2, reads SAVISQKPSRDICQRGTSLTIQCQVDSQVTMMFWYRQQPGQSLTLIATANQGSEATYESGFVIDKFPISRPNLTFSTLTVSNMSPEDSSIYLCSVGTNYGYTFGSGTRLTVV.

The chain couples TRBV6-5 to TRBJ2-7, with 8 nucleotides matching TRBD1. The CDR3 spans 12 residues. CDR1 is MNHEY, CDR2 SVGAGI, per germline. J was trimmed by 4 bases and V by 5 bases; bases with no gene match: 1. The CDR3 sequence is CASSNRGYEQYF. CDR3 nucleotide sequence: TGTGCCAGCAGTAACAGGGGGTACGAGCAGTACTTC.